The present T cell receptor (beta chain) was sequenced within a study of cytomegalovirus exposure and HLA in healthy donors. In its sample, this clone was seen once. Its antigen is not known. Notes on the study in general: Per published reports, the classifier diagnosed cytomegalovirus status with high specificity and sensitivity.

Primers for the PCR totalled 60 Vbeta and 13 Jbeta. Assay used: immunoSEQ multiplex PCR; TCRdb lists only in-frame clones, some missing. Among about 160,000 clones listed, 78% were seen once. Sequenced input: PBMCs. The clonotype comes from a male donor in good health and CMV-seronegative.

Written as DNA, the CDR3 is TGCGCCAGCAGCCGAAATAGCGGGAGCACCTACGAGCAGTACTTC. This codes for CASSRNSGSTYEQYF. This chain connects TRBV4-1 to TRBJ2-7, with TRBD2 matching over 9 bases. Germline V gene data show CDR1 as MGHRA and CDR2 as YSYEKL. The CDR3 has 15 amino acids. Trimming cost V 4 bases and J 2 bases; bases outside gene matches: 6.